This T cell receptor (beta chain) was found in a study of CXCR3-negative and CXCR3-positive naive CD8 T cells. Study-wide results and limits: Naive cells that were CXCR3-negative or CXCR3-positive used TRBV-TRBJ genes alike, while memory cells diverged. Diversity was high in both naive subsets and much lower in memory cells. Naive subsets did not differ in surface CD5, and the authors estimated TCR strength using properties of the TRB CDR3.

Note on this clonotype: Its antigen is as yet unknown.

The authors prepared UMI-labeled TRB cDNA libraries by 5' RACE. For each CDR3 protein, TCRdb gives one entry from its re-call of the 5' RACE reads, without DNA. This sample lists tens of thousands of distinct CDR3 sequences; its ten largest clones have around 20%. The sample consisted of memory CD8+ T cells from blood. The source of this sequence is a human donor in good health. Some clones in this sample may be carry-over from other donors' samples.

The CDR3 loop is CASSQDGLPGYGYTF. The chain combines TRBV4-1 with TRBJ1-2; as DNA is missing, the TRBD1 call by TCRdb cannot be tested. Looked up from germline, CDR1 is MGHRA and CDR2 is YSYEKL. This CDR3 spans 15 amino acids.